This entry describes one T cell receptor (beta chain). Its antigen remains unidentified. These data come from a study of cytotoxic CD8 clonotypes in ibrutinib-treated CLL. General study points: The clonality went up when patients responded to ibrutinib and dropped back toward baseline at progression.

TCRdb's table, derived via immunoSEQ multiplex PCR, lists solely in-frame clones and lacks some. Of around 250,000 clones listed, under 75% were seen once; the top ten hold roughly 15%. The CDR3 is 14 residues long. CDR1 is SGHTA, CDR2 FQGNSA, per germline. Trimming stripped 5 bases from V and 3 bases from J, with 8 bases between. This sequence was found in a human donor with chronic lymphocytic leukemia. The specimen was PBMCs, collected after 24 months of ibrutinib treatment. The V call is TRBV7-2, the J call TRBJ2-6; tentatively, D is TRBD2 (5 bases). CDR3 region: CASSPGIGANVLTF. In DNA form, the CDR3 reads TGTGCCAGCAGCCCCGGGATTGGGGCCAACGTCCTGACTTTC.